The 17 T cell receptor beta chains reported below all come from one sample, sequenced in a study of blood T cell repertoires in COVID-19. Assay used: immunoSEQ multiplex PCR; TCRdb lists only in-frame clones, some missing. This sample has 150,000 to 200,000 clones, with over 80% found just once. Material for sequencing was peripheral blood. All receptors come from a woman between 65 and 79 years old with COVID-19, enrolled during active disease.

The chain links TRBV18 to TRBJ2-7, with 7 bases matching TRBD1. CDR3 length: 16 residues. From germline, CDR1 is KGHSH and CDR2 LQKENI. With 3 bases clipped from V and 5 bases from J, the junction kept 13 bases outside the gene matches. The CDR3 coding sequence is TGTGCCAGCTCACCTATTGGAAGGGGGCGCGTCCACGAGCAGTACTTC. Its translation is CASSPIGRGRVHEQYF.

This clone was detected once. Other DNA sequences in the same sample also yield this CDR3. This rearrangement joins TRBV18 to TRBJ2-5; 11 bases line up with TRBD1. CDR1 is KGHSH and CDR2 is LQKENI in the germline V gene. The CDR3 is 16 residues long. The V and J ends lost 2 bases and 2 bases, in that order; junction bases with no gene match: 4. As DNA, the CDR3 is TGTGCCAGCTCACCATTAGGGACAGGGGGACAAGAGACCCAGTACTTC. Translating gives CASSPLGTGGQETQYF.

V gene TRBV4-2 combines with J gene TRBJ2-2; no firm D call. V was shortened by 4 bases and J by 8 bases, with 14 bases between the two germline ends. Germline values: CDR1 LGHNA, CDR2 YNFKEQ. The CDR3 length is 14 residues. CDR3 sequence (DNA): TGTGCCAGCAGCCCCGCGTTTGAGTCGGGGGAGCTGTTTTTT. This translates into CASSPAFESGELFF.

This chain connects TRBV10-3 to TRBJ2-1, with TRBD2 identical over 14 bases. V lost 0 bases, J lost 1 base, and 5 bases stayed unmatched. Germline CDR1 ENHRY, CDR2 SYGVKD. The CDR3 spans 19 residues. This CDR3 is CAISESTGTSGSSYNEQFF. Here the CDR3 DNA reads TGTGCCATCAGTGAGTCCACGGGGACTAGCGGGAGTTCCTACAATGAGCAGTTCTTC.

The J gene is TRBJ1-6, the V gene TRBV7-2, with TRBD1 as a possible D gene (6 bases). The CDR3 contains 18 residues. V was pared by 5 bases and J by 9 bases, with 26 bases between. Germline V gene lookup returns CDR1 SGHTA and CDR2 FQGNSA. The CDR3, as DNA: TGTGCCAGCAGCCAAGGGGGGGGCGCCGGGACTAGGGCTTCACCCCTCCACTTT. Protein: CASSQGGGAGTRASPLHF. The complete variable domain, with remaining parts taken from reference TRBV7-2 and TRBJ1-6, reads GAGVSQSPSNKVTEKGKDVELRCDPISGHTALYWYRQSLGQGLEFLIYFQGNSAPDKSGLPSDRFSAERTGGSVSTLTIQRTQQEDSAVYLCASSQGGGAGTRASPLHFGNGTRLTVT.

The sample holds a few counts of this clone. The chain joins TRBV6-6 to TRBJ1-1; 7 bases match TRBD1. The CDR3 contains 14 residues. Germline CDR1 and CDR2: MNHNY and SVGAGI (reference sequence). Trimming at V came to 5 bases and at J to 5 bases, leaving 8 bases not matched to a gene. The CDR3 protein is CASSPQGVGTEAFF. CDR3 in DNA: TGTGCCAGCAGTCCCCAGGGGGTGGGGACTGAAGCTTTCTTT.

V and J are TRBV6-6 and TRBJ1-2, with 7 bases lining up with TRBD1. The CDR3 is made up of 15 amino acids. From germline, CDR1 is MNHNY and CDR2 SVGAGI (reference sequence). V was pared by 3 bases and J by 1 base, with 5 bases of the junction left unmatched. CDR3: CASSYGAGGNYGYTF. The CDR3 bases are TGTGCCAGCAGTTATGGGGCAGGGGGTAACTATGGCTACACCTTC.

V usage is TRBV25-1 and J usage is TRBJ2-7, with 13 positions matching TRBD2. The junction had 10 bases not matched to a gene; V was cut back by 1 base and J by 4 bases. Germline values: CDR1 MGHDK, CDR2 SYGVNS. This CDR3 region has 18 residues. The CDR3 bases are TGTGCCAGCAGTGAATTATGGACTAGCGGGAGTTCTAGGTACGAGCAGTACTTC. This sequence encodes CASSELWTSGSSRYEQYF.

The V gene is TRBV28, the J gene TRBJ1-1; no clear D. The CDR3 has 11 residues. V was clipped by 5 bases and J by 9 bases, with 10 bases between them. Germline CDR1 MDHEN, CDR2 SYDVKM. Here the CDR3 reads CASSRNGKAFF. In DNA form, the CDR3 reads TGTGCCAGCAGTCGTAACGGTAAAGCTTTCTTT.

The genes are TRBV29-1 and TRBJ1-1; a weak D match, TRBD1 (5 bases). The CDR3 extends over 13 amino acids. The germline V and J ends were trimmed by 6 bases and 1 base, with 12 bases remaining between them. Germline V gives CDR1 SQVTM, CDR2 ANQGSEA. CDR3 sequence: CSVLGRENTEAFF. CDR3 DNA: TGCAGCGTCTTGGGCAGGGAGAACACTGAAGCTTTCTTT.

The chain uses TRBV5-6 and TRBJ2-5; D is perhaps TRBD2 (6 bases). Trimming took 4 bases from V and 5 from J, leaving 21 bases between them. The CDR3 has 16 residues. CDR1 and CDR2 (germline): SGHDT, YYEEEE. The CDR3 reads CASSPDAGLGPETQYF. DNA for the CDR3: TGTGCCAGCAGCCCTGATGCGGGACTTGGGCCGGAGACCCAGTACTTC.

This chain connects TRBV6-2 or TRBV6-3 to TRBJ1-2; perhaps TRBD1 as D (5 bases). CDR3 length: 12 residues. V gave up 5 bases and J gave up 5 bases, with 9 bases separating them. Germline-derived CDR1 and CDR2 are MNHEY and SVGEGT. CDR3 in amino acids: CASSGAGYGYTF. DNA of the CDR3: TGTGCCAGCAGTGGAGCAGGGTATGGCTACACCTTC.

V and J are TRBV5-6 and TRBJ1-5; D gene ambiguous. This CDR3 contains 14 residues. V was cut by 1 base and J by 4 bases, with 9 bases left in between. Germline lookup yields CDR1 SGHDT and CDR2 YYEEEE. As DNA, the CDR3 is TGTGCCAGCAGCTTGTCGGGGTGGAATCAGCCCCAGCATTTT. Protein: CASSLSGWNQPQHF.

The rearrangement links TRBV27 to TRBJ1-4; weak D call: TRBD1 (5 bases). The CDR3 consists of 13 residues. Trimming shortened V by 5 bases and J by 11 bases, and 15 bases separated the two germline ends. Germline V lookup: CDR1 MNHEY, CDR2 SMNVEV (reference sequence). The CDR3 coding sequence is TGTGCCAGCAGTACCGTAAATGGGGGGAAACTGTTTTTT. Its translation is CASSTVNGGKLFF.

The chain recombines TRBV5-4 with TRBJ2-5; 7 nucleotides agree with TRBD2. Germline-derived CDR1 and CDR2 are SGHNT and YYREEE (reference sequence). The CDR3 is 16 amino acids. V shed 4 bases and J 2 bases; nucleotides not matched to a gene: 11. This CDR3 reads CASSPGGRLTQETQYF. In DNA form, the CDR3 reads TGTGCCAGCAGCCCCGGCGGGAGACTTACTCAAGAGACCCAGTACTTC.

The chain is built from TRBV5-1 and TRBJ1-4, with TRBD1 matching over 7 bases. The V segment lost 1 base and the J segment 7 bases; nucleotides outside the gene matches: 7. This CDR3 has 15 residues. The germline CDR1 and CDR2 sequences are SGHRS and YFSETQ. CDR3 DNA sequence: TGCGCCAGCAGCTTGTTACCGACAGGGACTGAAAAACTGTTTTTT. Translating gives CASSLLPTGTEKLFF.

The rearrangement links TRBV11-2 to TRBJ2-1; weak D call: TRBD1 (6 bases). Between the trimmed V and J ends, which lost 2 bases and 2 bases, there was a span of 10 bases. The CDR3 length is 15 residues. The germline CDR1 and CDR2 sequences are SGHAT and FQNNGV. The CDR3 region is CASSLNRDPYNEQFF. CDR3 DNA sequence: TGTGCCAGCAGCTTAAACAGGGACCCCTACAATGAGCAGTTCTTC.